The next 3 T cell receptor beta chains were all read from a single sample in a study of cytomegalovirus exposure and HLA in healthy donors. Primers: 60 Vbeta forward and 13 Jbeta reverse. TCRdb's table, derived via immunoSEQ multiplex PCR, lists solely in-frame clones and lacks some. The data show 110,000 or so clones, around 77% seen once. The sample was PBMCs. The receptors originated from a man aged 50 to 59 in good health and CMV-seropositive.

CDR3 sequence reads: CTSSQGGLAGAQETQYF. Here the CDR3 DNA reads TGCACCAGCAGCCAAGGAGGACTAGCGGGAGCTCAAGAGACCCAGTACTTC. The V call is TRBV1, the J call TRBJ2-5; the table names TRBD2, a call not compared with the DNA. TRBV1 is a known pseudogene. CDR3 size: 17 residues.

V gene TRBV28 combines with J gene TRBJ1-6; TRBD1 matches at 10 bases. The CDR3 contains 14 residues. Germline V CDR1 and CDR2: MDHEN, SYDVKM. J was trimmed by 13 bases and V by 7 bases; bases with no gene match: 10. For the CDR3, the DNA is TGTGCCAGCATTAGGGGACAGGGGCCATTTCCCCTCCACTTT. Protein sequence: CASIRGQGPFPLHF.

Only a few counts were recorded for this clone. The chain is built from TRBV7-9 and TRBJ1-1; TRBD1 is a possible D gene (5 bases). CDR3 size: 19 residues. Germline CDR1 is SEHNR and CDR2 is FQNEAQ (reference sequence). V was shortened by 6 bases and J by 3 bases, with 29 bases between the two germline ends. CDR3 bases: TGTGCCAGCAGACTATCGAACCCCTCCAGGGATCCCCCCCACACTGAAGCTTTCTTT. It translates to CASRLSNPSRDPPHTEAFF.